Listed below are T cell receptor beta chains from one sample, sequenced in a study of beta chain features in type 1 diabetes. Profiling relied on immunoSEQ multiplex PCR, and the TCRdb table lists in-frame clones only, not all of them. This table has a few hundred thousand clones, over 10% appearing once. Sample: naive CD4+ T cells from blood. The receptor set was obtained from a woman aged 18-30 years with type 1 diabetes. Each CDR3 is given with its conserved first and last residue. A D gene is named only where the DNA matches it firmly. Clone size is not always given. Where it is, it says once, few, many or a class for expanded clones.

>TRBV2|NA|NA|TRBJ2-1
TGTGCCAGCAGTGAAGCCCGGCAGTTCTTC
CASSEARQFF
>TRBV14|few|NA|TRBJ2-4
TGTGCCAGCGGACAGTCACTAGCCAAAAACATTCAGTACTTC
CASGQSLAKNIQYF
>TRBV18|NA|NA|TRBJ2-1
TGTGCCAGCTCACCACCTTCGGAGGAAGAGCAGTTCTTC
CASSPPSEEEQFF
>TRBV20-1|NA|NA|TRBJ1-1
TGCAGTGCTAGTAGTGTGATTGAAGCTTTCTTT
CSASSVIEAFF
>TRBV6-5|NA|NA|TRBJ2-7
TGTGCCAGCAGTTTGCGACAGACCTACGAGCAGTACTTC
CASSLRQTYEQYF
>TRBV18|NA|NA|TRBJ2-7
TGTGCCAGCTCATCGCTGCCCCAGGCCGAGCAGTACTTC
CASSSLPQAEQYF
>TRBV2|few|TRBD1|TRBJ2-7
TGTGCCAGCAGTACCGGGACAGGGCGCTACGAGCAGTACTTC
CASSTGTGRYEQYF
>TRBV9|NA|NA|TRBJ2-3
TGTGCCAGCAGCGAAAGCAGCACAGATACGCAGTATTTT
CASSESSTDTQYF
>TRBV19|few|NA|TRBJ2-1
TGTGCCAGTATGGTGAATCGGAGGCGTACGGATGAGCAGTTCTTC
CASMVNRRRTDEQFF
>TRBV7-2|NA|NA|TRBJ1-5
TGTGCCAGCAGCCCGCAAGGGCGGGGGGCGGCTCAGCCCCAGCATTTT
CASSPQGRGAAQPQHF
>TRBV7-8|NA|NA|TRBJ1-4
TGTGCCAGCAGCTTAGACAGCTATAATGAAAAACTGTTTTTT
CASSLDSYNEKLFF
>TRBV7-2|NA|NA|TRBJ2-5
TGTGCCAGCAGCATCGCAGATTTCCAAGAGACCCAGTACTTC
CASSIADFQETQYF
>TRBV25-1|NA|TRBD1|TRBJ1-1
TGTGCCAGCAGCAGACAGGGGGAGAGCACTGAAGCTTTCTTT
CASSRQGESTEAFF
>TRBV29-1|NA|TRBD1|TRBJ2-7
TGCAGCGTCGGGACAGGGGAACTCTACGAGCAGTACTTC
CSVGTGELYEQYF
>TRBV5-4|NA|TRBD2|TRBJ2-3
TGTGCCAGCAGCTTGGCTGGACTAGCGGGATCGACGGATACGCAGTATTTT
CASSLAGLAGSTDTQYF
>TRBV5-4|NA|TRBD2|TRBJ2-5
TGTGCCAGCAGCCATGCAGCGGGGGGACAAGAGACCCAGTACTTC
CASSHAAGGQETQYF
>TRBV9|NA|TRBD2|TRBJ2-1
TGTGCCAGCAGCGTAGTTGGGCTAGCGGGATACAATGAGCAGTTCTTC
CASSVVGLAGYNEQFF
>TRBV4-3|NA|NA|TRBJ1-1
TGCGCCAGCAGCCAAGATCTATCGCATGGAACAGGGAGGGCTGAAGCTTTCTTT
CASSQDLSHGTGRAEAFF
>TRBV5-1|few|NA|TRBJ1-1
TGCGCCAGCAGCTTGGACAGGCGGAACACTGAAGCTTTCTTT
CASSLDRRNTEAFF